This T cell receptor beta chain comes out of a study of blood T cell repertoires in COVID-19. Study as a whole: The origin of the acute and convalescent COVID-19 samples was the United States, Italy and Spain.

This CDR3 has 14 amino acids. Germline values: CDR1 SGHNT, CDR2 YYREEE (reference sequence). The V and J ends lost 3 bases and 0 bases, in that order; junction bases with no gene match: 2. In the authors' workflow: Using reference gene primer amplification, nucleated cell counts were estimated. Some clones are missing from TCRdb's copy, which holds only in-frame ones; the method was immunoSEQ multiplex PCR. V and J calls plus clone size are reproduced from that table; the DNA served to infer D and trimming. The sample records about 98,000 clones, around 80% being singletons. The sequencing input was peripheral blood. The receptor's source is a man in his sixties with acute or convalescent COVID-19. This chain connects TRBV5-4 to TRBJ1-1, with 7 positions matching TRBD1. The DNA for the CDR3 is TGTGCCAGCAGCTCGGGACAGTTGAACACTGAAGCTTTCTTT. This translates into CASSSGQLNTEAFF.